The T cell receptor (beta chain) under discussion was sequenced for a study of cytomegalovirus exposure and HLA in healthy donors. About the research overall: Sequencing of some 190 million T cells in an earlier analysis found 90 million to 120 million unique TCR beta sequences.

Amplification used 60 Vbeta primers and 13 Jbeta primers. Data came from immunoSEQ multiplex PCR; TCRdb stores just in-frame clones and leaves some out. Found here are about 140,000 clones, roughly 80% of them singletons; the top ten hold around 4.3%. The CDR3 has 17 residues. V was pared by 7 bases and J by 4 bases, with 16 bases of the junction left unmatched. Germline lookup yields CDR1 SEHNR and CDR2 FQNEAQ (reference sequence). On this clone: The antigen remains undetermined.

Study observations and caveats: Some TCR beta chains (164 of them) were listed as cytomegalovirus-associated. Sequencing depth across donors, presence/absence analyses assumed, was roughly uniform. Clonal expansion, a later analysis showed, was greater in HLA-associated TCR beta chains than in equally common others.

The sample comprised PBMCs. The chain recombines TRBV7-9 with TRBJ2-1; 7 bases align to TRBD2. This clonotype was sampled from a middle-aged man in good health and CMV-seropositive. CDR3 loop: CASTSREPLNLYNEQFF. CDR3 DNA sequence: TGTGCCAGCACCTCGCGGGAGCCCCTAAACTTGTACAATGAGCAGTTCTTC.